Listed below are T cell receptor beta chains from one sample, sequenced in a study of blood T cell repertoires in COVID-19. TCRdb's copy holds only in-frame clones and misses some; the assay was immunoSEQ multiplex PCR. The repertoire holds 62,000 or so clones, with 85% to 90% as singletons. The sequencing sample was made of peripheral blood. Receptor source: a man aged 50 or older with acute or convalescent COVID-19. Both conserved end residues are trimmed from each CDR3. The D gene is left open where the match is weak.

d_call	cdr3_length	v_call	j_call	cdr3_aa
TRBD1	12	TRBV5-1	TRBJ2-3	ASSSDRATDTQY
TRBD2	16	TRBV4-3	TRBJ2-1	ASSQGYSGTNTYNEQF
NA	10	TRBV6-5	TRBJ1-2	ASSNPDYGYT
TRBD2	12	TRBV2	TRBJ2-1	ASSVSGTTNEQF
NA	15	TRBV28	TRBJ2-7	ASSLATSGTQSDEQY
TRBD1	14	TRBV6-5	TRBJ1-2	ASSYIRTGGHYGYT
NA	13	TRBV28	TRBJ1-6	ASRPDRRYNSPLH
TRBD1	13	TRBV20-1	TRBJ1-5	SASRDRGGNQPQH
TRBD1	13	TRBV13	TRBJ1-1	ASSLGQGRYTEAF
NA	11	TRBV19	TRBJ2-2	ASPGQNTGELF
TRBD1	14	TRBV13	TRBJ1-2	ASSLQRGLRGYGYT
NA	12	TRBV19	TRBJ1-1	ASTWQGGDTEAF
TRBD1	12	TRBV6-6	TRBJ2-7	ASIFGGTGGEQY
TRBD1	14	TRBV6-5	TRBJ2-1	ASSYVAGQGYNEQF
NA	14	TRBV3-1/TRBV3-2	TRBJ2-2	ASSQDPNPRTGELF
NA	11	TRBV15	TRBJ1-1	ATSRVTGSEAF
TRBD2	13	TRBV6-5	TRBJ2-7	ASSSGEGFGDEQY
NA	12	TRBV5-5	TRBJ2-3	ASSLAQLGGTQY
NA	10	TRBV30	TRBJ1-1	AWSLVRTEAF
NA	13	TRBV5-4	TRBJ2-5	ASSLAREVKETQY
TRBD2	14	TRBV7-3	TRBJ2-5	ASSLHGTSGQETQY
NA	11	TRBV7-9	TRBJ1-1	ASGRTANTEAF
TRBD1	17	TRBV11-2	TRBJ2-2	ASSLAGRGFVRYTGELF
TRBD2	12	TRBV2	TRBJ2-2	ASTSGSNWGELF
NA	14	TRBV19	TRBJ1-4	ASSNLERQLDEKLF
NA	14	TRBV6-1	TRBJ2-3	ASSEGTLVRTDTQY